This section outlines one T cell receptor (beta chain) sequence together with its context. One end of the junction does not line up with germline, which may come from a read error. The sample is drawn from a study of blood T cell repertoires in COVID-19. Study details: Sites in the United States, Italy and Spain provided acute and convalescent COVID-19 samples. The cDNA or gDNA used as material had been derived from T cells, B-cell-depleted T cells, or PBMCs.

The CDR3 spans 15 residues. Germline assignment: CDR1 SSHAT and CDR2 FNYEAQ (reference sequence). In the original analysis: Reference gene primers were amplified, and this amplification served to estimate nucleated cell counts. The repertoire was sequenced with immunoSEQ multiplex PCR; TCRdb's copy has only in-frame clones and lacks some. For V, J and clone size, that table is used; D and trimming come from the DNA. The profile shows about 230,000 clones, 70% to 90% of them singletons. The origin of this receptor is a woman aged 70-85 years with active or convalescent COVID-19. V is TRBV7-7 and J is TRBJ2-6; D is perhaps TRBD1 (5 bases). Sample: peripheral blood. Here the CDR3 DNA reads TGTGCTAGCAGCCCACCAGGGTCCGGGGCCAACGTCCTGACTTTC. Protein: CASSPPGSGANVLTF.